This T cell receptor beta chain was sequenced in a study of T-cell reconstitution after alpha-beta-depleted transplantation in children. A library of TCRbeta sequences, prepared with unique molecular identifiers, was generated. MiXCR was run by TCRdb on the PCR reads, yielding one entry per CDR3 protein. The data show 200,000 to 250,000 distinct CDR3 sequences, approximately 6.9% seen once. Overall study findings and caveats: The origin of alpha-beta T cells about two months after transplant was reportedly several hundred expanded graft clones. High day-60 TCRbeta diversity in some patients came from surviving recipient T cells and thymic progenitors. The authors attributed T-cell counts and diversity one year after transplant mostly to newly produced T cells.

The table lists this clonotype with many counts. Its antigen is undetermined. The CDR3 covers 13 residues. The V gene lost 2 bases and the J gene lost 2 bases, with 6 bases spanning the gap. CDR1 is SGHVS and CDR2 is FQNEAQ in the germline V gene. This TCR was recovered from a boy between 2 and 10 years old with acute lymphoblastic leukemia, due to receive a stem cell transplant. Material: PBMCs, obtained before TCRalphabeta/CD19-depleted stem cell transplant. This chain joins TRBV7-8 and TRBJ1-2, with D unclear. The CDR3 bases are TGTGCCAGCAGCTTATTGGGGAACTATGGCTACACCTTC. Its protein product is CASSLLGNYGYTF.